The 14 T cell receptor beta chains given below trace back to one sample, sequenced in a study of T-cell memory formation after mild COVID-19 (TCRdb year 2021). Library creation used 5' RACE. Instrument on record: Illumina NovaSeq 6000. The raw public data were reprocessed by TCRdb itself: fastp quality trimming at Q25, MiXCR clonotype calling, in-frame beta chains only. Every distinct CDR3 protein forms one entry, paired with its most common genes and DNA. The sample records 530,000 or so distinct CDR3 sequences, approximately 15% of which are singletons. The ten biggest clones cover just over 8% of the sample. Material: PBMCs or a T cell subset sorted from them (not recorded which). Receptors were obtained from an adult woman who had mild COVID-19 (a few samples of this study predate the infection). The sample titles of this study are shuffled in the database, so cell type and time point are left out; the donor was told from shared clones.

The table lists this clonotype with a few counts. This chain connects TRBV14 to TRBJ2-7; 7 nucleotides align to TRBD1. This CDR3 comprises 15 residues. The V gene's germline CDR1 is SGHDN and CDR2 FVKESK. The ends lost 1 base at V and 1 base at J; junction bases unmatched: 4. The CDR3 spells CASSQVQGRSYEQYF. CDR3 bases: TGTGCCAGCAGCCAAGTACAGGGGAGATCCTACGAGCAGTACTTC.

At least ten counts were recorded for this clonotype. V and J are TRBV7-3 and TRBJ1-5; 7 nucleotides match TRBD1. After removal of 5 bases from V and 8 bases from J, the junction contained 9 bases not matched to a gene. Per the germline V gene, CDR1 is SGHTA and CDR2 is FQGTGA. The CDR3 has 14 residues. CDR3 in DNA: TGTGCCAGCAGCCCTCAGGGGGGGAGGGAGCCCCAGCATTTT. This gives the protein CASSPQGGREPQHF.

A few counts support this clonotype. This CDR3 reads CASSPTSGRPYNEQFF. DNA of the CDR3: TGTGCCAGCAGTCCGACTAGCGGGAGGCCCTACAATGAGCAGTTCTTC. J is TRBJ2-1 and V is TRBV12-3 or TRBV12-4; TRBD2 matches at 13 bases. Losses at the gene ends were 5 bases for V and 2 bases for J; bases not matched to a gene: 3. The CDR3 spans 16 residues.

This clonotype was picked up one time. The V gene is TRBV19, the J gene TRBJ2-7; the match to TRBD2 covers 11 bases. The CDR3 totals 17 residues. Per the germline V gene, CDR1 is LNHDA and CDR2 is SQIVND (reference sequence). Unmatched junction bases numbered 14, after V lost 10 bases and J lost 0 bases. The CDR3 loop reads CATSGTSGTTSSYEQYF. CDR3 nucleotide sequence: TGTGCCACTAGCGGGACTAGCGGAACAACTAGCTCCTACGAGCAGTACTTC.

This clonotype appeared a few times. CDR3 residues: CASSSLRGRNTEAFF. CDR3 DNA sequence: TGTGCCAGCAGCTCACTCAGGGGGCGTAACACTGAAGCTTTCTTT. The V and J genes are TRBV5-7 and TRBJ1-1; 8 nucleotides align to TRBD1. TRBV5-7 is placed among ORFs of uncertain function. The CDR3 loop spans 15 amino acids. The ends lost 3 bases at V and 2 bases at J; junction bases unmatched: 6.

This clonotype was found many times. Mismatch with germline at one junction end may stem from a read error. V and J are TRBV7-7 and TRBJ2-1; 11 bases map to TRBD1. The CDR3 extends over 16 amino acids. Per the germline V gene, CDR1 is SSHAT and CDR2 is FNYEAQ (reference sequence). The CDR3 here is CASSLVGGQGANEQFF. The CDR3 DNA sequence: TGTGCTAGCAGCTTAGTGGGAGGACAGGGGGCTAATGAGCAGTTCTTC.

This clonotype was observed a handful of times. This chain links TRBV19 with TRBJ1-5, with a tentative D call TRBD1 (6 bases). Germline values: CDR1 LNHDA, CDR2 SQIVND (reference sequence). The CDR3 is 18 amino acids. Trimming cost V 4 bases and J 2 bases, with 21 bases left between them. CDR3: CASSTTGLGGGRNQPQHF. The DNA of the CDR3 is TGTGCCAGTAGTACCACAGGGCTCGGGGGTGGCCGCAATCAGCCCCAGCATTTT.

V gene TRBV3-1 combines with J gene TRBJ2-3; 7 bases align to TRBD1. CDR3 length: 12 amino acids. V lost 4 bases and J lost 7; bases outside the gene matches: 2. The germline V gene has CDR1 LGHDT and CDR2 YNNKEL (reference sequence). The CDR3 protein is CASSRQGYTQYF. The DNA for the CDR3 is TGTGCCAGCAGCCGACAGGGATATACGCAGTATTTT.

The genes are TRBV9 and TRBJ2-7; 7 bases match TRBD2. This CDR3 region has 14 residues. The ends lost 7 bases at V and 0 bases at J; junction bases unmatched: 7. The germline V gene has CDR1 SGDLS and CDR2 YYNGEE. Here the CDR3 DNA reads TGTGCCAGCGGCCCCCGGGGGGACTCCTACGAGCAGTACTTC. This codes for CASGPRGDSYEQYF.

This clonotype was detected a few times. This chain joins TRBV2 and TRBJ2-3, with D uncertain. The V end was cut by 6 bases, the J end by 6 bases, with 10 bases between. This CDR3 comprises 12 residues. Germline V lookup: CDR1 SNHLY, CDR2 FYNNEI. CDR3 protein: CASRPLGDTQYF. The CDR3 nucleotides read TGTGCCAGCAGACCCTTGGGGGATACGCAGTATTTT.

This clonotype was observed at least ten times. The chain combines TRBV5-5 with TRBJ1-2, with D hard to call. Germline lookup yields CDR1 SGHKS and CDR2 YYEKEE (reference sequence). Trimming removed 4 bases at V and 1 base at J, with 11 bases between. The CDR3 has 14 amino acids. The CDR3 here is CASSLFGDNYGYTF. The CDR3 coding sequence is TGTGCCAGCAGCCTTTTTGGGGATAACTATGGCTACACCTTC.

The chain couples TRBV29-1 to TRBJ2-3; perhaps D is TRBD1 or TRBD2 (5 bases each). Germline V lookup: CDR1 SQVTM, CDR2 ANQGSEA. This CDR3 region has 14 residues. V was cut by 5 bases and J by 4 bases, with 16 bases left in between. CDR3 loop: CSVLTGAGSDTQYF. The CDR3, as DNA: TGCAGCGTTTTGACCGGGGCCGGGTCAGATACGCAGTATTTT.

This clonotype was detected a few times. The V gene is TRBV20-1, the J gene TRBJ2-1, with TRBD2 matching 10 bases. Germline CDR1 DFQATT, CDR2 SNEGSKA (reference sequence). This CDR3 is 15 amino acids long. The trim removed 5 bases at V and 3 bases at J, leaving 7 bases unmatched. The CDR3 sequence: CSAYQASGSYNEQFF. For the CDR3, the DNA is TGCAGTGCTTACCAAGCTAGCGGGAGCTACAATGAGCAGTTCTTC.

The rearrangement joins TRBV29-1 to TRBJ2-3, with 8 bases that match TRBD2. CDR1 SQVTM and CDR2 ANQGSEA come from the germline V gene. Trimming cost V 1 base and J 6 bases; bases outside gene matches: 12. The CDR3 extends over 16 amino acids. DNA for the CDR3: TGCAGCGTTGAAGCATGGTCGGGGGGGGCCTGGGATACGCAGTATTTT. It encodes CSVEAWSGGAWDTQYF.